The clone carrying this T cell receptor (beta chain) has a count of ten or more. MiXCR, applied by TCRdb to the RT-PCR reads, yields one record per CDR3 protein. The sample includes more than 550,000 distinct CDR3 sequences, approximately 15% of them seen just once. The germline gives CDR1 LGHNA, CDR2 YSLEER. CDR3 length: 14 amino acids. The J segment lost 3 bases and the V segment lost 3 bases, leaving 1 base of the junction unmatched. Sequenced input: memory CD4+ T cells from blood. This clonotype was sampled from a female donor in good health, serving as a healthy control. This chain connects TRBV4-3 to TRBJ2-7; 11 bases fit TRBD2. CDR3 in amino acids: CASSHTSGGYEQYF. CDR3 bases: TGCGCCAGCAGCCATACTAGCGGGGGCTACGAGCAGTACTTC.